This note documents a single TCR beta chain sequence. Its matching antigen is unknown. The V gene's germline CDR1 is LGHDT and CDR2 YNNKEL (reference sequence). V was clipped by 1 base and J by 3 bases; unmatched bases: 0. The CDR3 length is 14 residues. This entry is derived from a study of T cell responses to AZD1222 COVID-19 vaccine. Study information: Analyses pooled second doses at about 4 or about 12 weeks.

Overall study findings and caveats: Baseline serology detected seropositivity in only a handful of AZD1222 recipients.

Only in-frame clones appear in the TCRdb table, and some are missing; sequencing was by immunoSEQ multiplex PCR. The sample has 100,000 to 150,000 clones, approximately 85% seen once. The sequence was collected from an adult in good health. The chain recombines TRBV3-1 (or the pseudogene TRBV3-2) with TRBJ2-7; TRBD1 agrees at 10 bases. The specimen comprised peripheral blood, sampled on day 0 of AZD1222 vaccination. CDR3 amino acids: CASSQGTGGYEQYF. Here the CDR3 DNA reads TGTGCCAGCAGCCAAGGGACAGGGGGCTACGAGCAGTACTTC.